This T cell receptor beta chain stems from a study of blood T cell repertoires in COVID-19. This CDR3 is 18 amino acids long. Germline assignment: CDR1 GTSNPN and CDR2 SVGIG (reference sequence). V lost 2 bases to trimming and J lost 5 bases; unmatched junction nucleotides: 16. As originally analysed: Estimates of nucleated cell counts were drawn from the amplification of reference gene primers. This table comes from immunoSEQ multiplex PCR, and its TCRdb copy is limited to in-frame clones, with some not included. V and J calls and clone size come straight from that table; D and trimming were deduced from the DNA. Of around 300,000 clones detected, around 90% appear once; the ten largest clones hold 2.5% to 3.5%.

Input material: peripheral blood. This sequence was found in a woman aged 25 to 39 with COVID-19, enrolled during active disease. This chain links TRBV30 with TRBJ2-1; 9 positions agree with TRBD1. The CDR3 nucleotides read TGTGCCTGGAGTCCCGGGACAGGGAAACGCCTAGGTCACAATGAGCAGTTCTTC. Amino acid sequence: CAWSPGTGKRLGHNEQFF.